This record covers a single TCR beta chain. The target of this receptor is not known. No per-base quality is available; no much larger clone lies one base away. The collaborating institutions used their own protocols to collect whole blood in K2EDTA tubes. Collaborator samples were shipped for TCRbeta analysis as frozen whole blood, isolated PBMCs, or DNA extracted from either sample type. These data come from a study of blood T cell repertoires in COVID-19 (dated by TCRdb to about 2020). Some background on the complete study: Collaborator samples came from the United States, Italy and Spain and covered acute and convalescent phases of COVID-19. The material from the prospective study consisted of cDNA or gDNA derived from T cells, B-cell-depleted T cells, or PBMCs. Deeply sampled blood TCRbeta repertoires from subjects exposed to, actively infected with, or recovered from COVID-19 were included in the dataset. The repertoires were released in a freely available public database meant as a resource for research on the immune response to SARS-CoV-2. The samples were drawn from two sources: the first 160 participants of the ongoing ImmuneRACE study, and 1,200 or so subjects contributed by 6 global collaborators. A de-identified subject ID, COVID-19 status, age in years and sex were almost always included in the sample metadata. HLA class I and class II types, where available, came from metadata supplied by the sample provider rather than from assay-based typing. Overall study results and their limits: The quantity of clinical and demographic metadata differed by source and by participant and was supplied without curation.

The immunoSEQ Assay, a bias-controlled multiplex PCR, was used to amplify TCRbeta CDR3 regions from genomic DNA. In the source study's methods: The number of nucleated cells in each sample was estimated from the amplification of reference gene primers within the assay. To quantify the absolute abundance of each unique TCRbeta CDR3 rearrangement, sequence reads were collapsed and filtered. For each sample, productive Simpson clonality was calculated as the square root of Simpson's diversity index across productive rearrangements. TCRdb limited this immuneACCESS table to in-frame rearrangements with V and J called. A share of clones is missing; checked studies link under half to unresolved V genes, and the rest is unexplained. The DNA was the basis for D and trimming; V, J and clone size are from that table. The sample table holds about 190,000 clones, of which about nine tenths were seen once. 5.5% to 7.5% of the sample lies in the top ten.

The CDR3 numbers 16 residues from cysteine through phenylalanine. The read is trimmed to its CDR3 DNA, 48 bases read in frame from base 1. Between the V and J ends, shortened by 0 bases and 7 bases respectively, the junction contains 17 bases. Reading the germline V gene gives CDR1 SGHRS and CDR2 YFSETQ. The source is a man aged 40-55 years with acute or convalescent COVID-19. The sequence is built from TRBV5-1 and TRBJ2-1; a tentative D match to TRBD2 spans 5 bases. Material for sequencing was peripheral blood. DNA sequence: TGCGCCAGCAGCTTGGATGTCGGGGTGGGTCGGAATGAGCAGTTCTTC. This sequence encodes CASSLDVGVGRNEQFF.